These 25 T cell receptor beta chains came from one sample sequenced in a study of CD8+ T cells in alopecia areata. cDNA prepared by RNA extraction and subsequent reverse transcription served as the template for sequencing. Clones were sequenced by immunoSEQ multiplex PCR, and TCRdb holds only the in-frame ones, with some missing. The repertoire holds 150,000 to 200,000 clones, with roughly 60% as singletons. Sequencing input: CD4+ T cells sorted from blood. The receptors derive from a human donor in good health.

This chain connects TRBV7-3 to TRBJ1-1; D possibly corresponds to TRBD1 (5 bases). The length of the CDR3 is 15 residues. Trimming took 2 bases from V and 0 from J, leaving 10 bases between them. The germline V gene encodes CDR1 SGHTA and CDR2 FQGTGA. The CDR3 loop is CASSLGSGLNTEAFF. The CDR3 DNA reads as TGTGCCAGCAGCTTAGGGTCAGGGCTGAACACTGAAGCTTTCTTT.

The chain links TRBV27 to TRBJ2-3; 9 bases align to TRBD2. This CDR3 is 18 amino acids long. V lost 1 base, J lost 6 bases, and 14 bases stayed unmatched. CDR1 and CDR2 (germline): MNHEY, SMNVEV (reference sequence). CDR3 residues: CASSLFILAGWALDTQYF. CDR3 nucleotides: TGTGCCAGCAGTTTATTTATCCTAGCGGGGTGGGCCCTGGATACGCAGTATTTT.

This clone has only a few counts. The chain links TRBV29-1 to TRBJ2-3, with 10 bases lining up with TRBD2. Germline assignment: CDR1 SQVTM and CDR2 ANQGSEA. Trimming took 4 bases from V and 2 from J; bases not matched to a gene: 6. This CDR3 has 15 residues. The CDR3 coding sequence is TGCAGCGTTGGGTCTAGCGGGGGTACCACAGATACGCAGTATTTT. Translated, it gives CSVGSSGGTTDTQYF.

The rearrangement links TRBV18 to TRBJ2-5; 9 bases match TRBD2. Trimming cost V 1 base and J 3 bases; bases outside gene matches: 3. The CDR3 is 15 amino acids. Germline assignment: CDR1 KGHSH and CDR2 LQKENI. The CDR3 loop reads CASSPLAGVEETQYF. DNA for the CDR3: TGTGCCAGCTCACCACTAGCGGGAGTGGAAGAGACCCAGTACTTC.

This CDR3 is CSAQKNGNIQYF. The CDR3 DNA follows: TGCAGCGCACAGAAGAACGGGAACATTCAGTACTTC. The rearrangement uses TRBV29-1 and TRBJ2-4, with D unresolved. Trimming removed 7 bases at V and 7 bases at J, with 14 bases between. The CDR3 loop spans 12 amino acids. The V gene's germline CDR1 is SQVTM and CDR2 ANQGSEA.

The CDR3 DNA is TGCGCCAGCCGCCTTGGAGGCCTTAGCTCCTACAATGAGCAGTTCTTC. As protein: CASRLGGLSSYNEQFF. The chain joins TRBV5-1 to TRBJ2-1, with D possibly matching TRBD2 (5 bases). Germline V gives CDR1 SGHRS, CDR2 YFSETQ. Trimming removed 7 bases at V and 0 bases at J, with 17 bases between. This CDR3 region has 16 residues.

The rearrangement joins TRBV18 to TRBJ2-7, with a possible D match to TRBD2 (5 bases). Germline CDR1 is KGHSH and CDR2 is LQKENI. V lost 3 bases to trimming and J lost 1 base, with 19 bases between them. The CDR3 contains 17 residues. The CDR3 protein is CASSPPGSSRASYEQYF. The CDR3, as DNA: TGTGCCAGCTCACCCCCGGGGAGCTCACGCGCATCCTACGAGCAGTACTTC.

The table lists this clone with a few counts. The chain couples TRBV6-5 to TRBJ2-1; D is perhaps TRBD2 (5 bases). Germline V gives CDR1 MNHEY, CDR2 SVGAGI. The V end lost 6 bases, the J end lost 7 bases, and 10 bases lay between the germline ends. This CDR3 spans 12 amino acids. The CDR3 is CASRERGNEQFF. The DNA of the CDR3 is TGTGCCAGCAGAGAGAGAGGGAATGAGCAGTTCTTC.

This clone is medium-sized within its sample. The chain combines TRBV10-3 with TRBJ2-2; D is unclear. Germline values: CDR1 ENHRY, CDR2 SYGVKD. V was shortened by 8 bases and J by 6 bases, with 10 bases between the two germline ends. This CDR3 region has 12 residues. CDR3 DNA sequence: TGTGCCATCGGGTACGATCCCGGGGAGCTGTTTTTT. Encoded protein: CAIGYDPGELFF.

This clone was picked up a small number of times. The CDR3 bases are TGCGCCAGCAGCCAAGATAGATGGGCTAGCTCCTACAATGAGCAGTTCTTC. This encodes CASSQDRWASSYNEQFF. The rearrangement uses TRBV4-1 and TRBJ2-1; D is unclear. The CDR3 is made up of 17 amino acids. Germline V gives CDR1 MGHRA, CDR2 YSYEKL. V shed 0 bases and J shed 0 bases, with 12 bases lying between them.

Regarding this clone: The identical CDR3 is also encoded by other nucleotide sequences in the sample. CDR3 loop: CASSEPFTDTQYF. The DNA of the CDR3 is TGTGCCAGCAGCGAACCTTTCACAGATACGCAGTATTTT. The chain is built from TRBV2 and TRBJ2-3; D gene unclear. The CDR3 is made up of 13 amino acids. V lost 6 bases and J lost 2, with 9 bases in between. Germline V gives CDR1 SNHLY, CDR2 FYNNEI.

DNA for the CDR3: TGTGCCAGCAGCAGCTCCGTGAGTGTCAATGGCTACACCTTC. Amino acids: CASSSSVSVNGYTF. The J gene is TRBJ1-2, the V gene TRBV7-6; unclear D gene. CDR3 size: 14 residues. The germline CDR1 and CDR2 sequences are SGHVS and FNYEAQ. V was shortened by 5 bases and J by 6 bases, with 16 bases between the two germline ends. Full variable domain (missing parts from reference TRBV7-6 and TRBJ1-2): GAGVSQSPRYKVTKRGQDVALRCDPISGHVSLYWYRQALGQGPEFLTYFNYEAQQDKSGLPNDRFSAERPEGSISTLTIQRTEQRDSAMYRCASSSSVSVNGYTFGSGTRLTVV.

The chain combines TRBV7-2 with TRBJ2-3; no definite D call. The germline V gene has CDR1 SGHTA and CDR2 FQGNSA. The V and J ends lost 5 bases and 4 bases respectively, with 10 bases between them. This CDR3 is built from 13 residues. CDR3 coding DNA: TGTGCCAGCAGCCCTAGGGTCGCAGATACGCAGTATTTT. Translating gives CASSPRVADTQYF. Supplemented by reference TRBV7-2 and TRBJ2-3, the full variable domain reads GAGVSQSPSNKVTEKGKDVELRCDPISGHTALYWYRQSLGQGLEFLIYFQGNSAPDKSGLPSDRFSAERTGGSVSTLTIQRTQQEDSAVYLCASSPRVADTQYFGPGTRLTVL.

About this clone: Other DNA sequences within the sample encode an identical CDR3. The rearrangement joins TRBV5-1 to TRBJ2-5; D remains unclear. Germline CDR1 SGHRS, CDR2 YFSETQ. V dropped 1 base and J dropped 2 bases, with 6 bases sitting between them. The CDR3 consists of 13 residues. CDR3 coding DNA: TGCGCCAGCAGCTTGCCAGGACAAGAGACCCAGTACTTC. It specifies CASSLPGQETQYF.

This clone has a handful of counts. The gene calls are TRBV29-1 and TRBJ1-2; no clear D gene. CDR3 length: 12 residues. Germline CDR1 reads SQVTM; CDR2 reads ANQGSEA. V gave up 4 bases and J gave up 3 bases, with 9 bases separating them. For the CDR3, the DNA is TGCAGCGTTGTCCAAAGGGACTATGGCTACACCTTC. The encoded protein is CSVVQRDYGYTF.

The V call is TRBV29-1, the J call TRBJ2-5; D uncertain. The germline V and J ends were trimmed by 4 bases and 5 bases, with 8 bases remaining between them. This CDR3 region has 11 residues. CDR1 is SQVTM, CDR2 ANQGSEA, per germline. CDR3: CSVVFGETQYF. The CDR3 region has the DNA TGCAGCGTTGTTTTCGGGGAGACCCAGTACTTC.

CDR3 sequence reads: CASSSLGRASSYEQYF. The CDR3 DNA follows: TGTGCCAGCAGCTCTCTAGGGCGGGCTAGCTCCTACGAGCAGTACTTC. V and J are TRBV5-6 and TRBJ2-7, with D tentatively TRBD2 (5 bases). Germline V gene lookup returns CDR1 SGHDT and CDR2 YYEEEE. V dropped 3 bases and J dropped 0 bases, with 16 bases sitting between them. The CDR3 is 16 amino acids.

This rearrangement joins TRBV11-2 to TRBJ2-1; 10 positions agree with TRBD2. V gave up 5 bases and J gave up 6 bases; unmatched junction bases: 10. CDR3 length: 16 residues. Germline V gene sequence: CDR1 SGHAT, CDR2 FQNNGV. The CDR3 nucleotides read TGTGCCAGCAGCCCCCGCCTAGCGGGAGTCCCCAATGAGCAGTTCTTC. Residues: CASSPRLAGVPNEQFF.

Only one count was recorded for this clone. The rearrangement uses TRBV15 and TRBJ2-1, with D possibly matching TRBD2 (5 bases). Germline values: CDR1 LNHNV, CDR2 YYDKDF (reference sequence). Trimming left V 3 bases short and J 5 bases short, with 17 bases between. The CDR3 has 16 amino acids. In DNA, the CDR3 is TGTGCCACCAGCAGGGATTCAACGCGGGCGAACAATGAGCAGTTCTTC. Protein sequence: CATSRDSTRANNEQFF.

This clone occurred once. V and J are TRBV18 and TRBJ2-5; D not certain. CDR1 and CDR2 (germline): KGHSH, LQKENI. V lost 2 bases and J 2 bases, leaving 6 bases between the germline ends. This CDR3 has 13 amino acids. CDR3 sequence: CASSPSRQETQYF. Here the CDR3 DNA reads TGTGCCAGCTCACCATCGAGACAAGAGACCCAGTACTTC.

The chain couples TRBV5-1 to TRBJ1-2; 10 bases are a match to TRBD1. The CDR3 has 16 amino acids. Per germline, CDR1 SGHRS and CDR2 YFSETQ. J lost 8 bases, V lost 0 bases, and 10 bases had no gene match. CDR3 sequence (DNA): TGCGCCAGCAGCTTGGTTCCGGGACAGGGGACGGAAGGCTACACCTTC. Translation gives CASSLVPGQGTEGYTF.

The chain is built from TRBV30 and TRBJ2-3; TRBD1 is a possible D gene (6 bases). Germline CDR1 reads GTSNPN; CDR2 reads SVGIG (reference sequence). This CDR3 has 13 residues. The germline V and J ends were trimmed by 5 bases and 3 bases, with 12 bases remaining between them. The CDR3 loop reads CAWGQFGTDTQYF. CDR3 DNA: TGTGCCTGGGGACAGTTCGGGACAGATACGCAGTATTTT.

V usage is TRBV29-1 and J usage is TRBJ2-7; D is tentatively TRBD1 or TRBD2 (8 bases each). The CDR3 totals 17 residues. Germline values: CDR1 SQVTM, CDR2 ANQGSEA. V was pared by 6 bases and J by 2 bases, with 26 bases between. CDR3 amino acids: CSVQGEPGSGRPYEQYF. The DNA of the CDR3 is TGCAGCGTACAGGGGGAACCGGGGAGCGGGAGACCCTACGAGCAGTACTTC.

The V gene is TRBV28, the J gene TRBJ1-5, with no clear D. Trimming took off 6 bases at V and 8 bases at J, with 8 bases between the two ends. The CDR3 is made up of 11 amino acids. The germline CDR1 and CDR2 sequences are MDHEN and SYDVKM. The CDR3 nucleotides are TGTGCCAGCAGCAACATTGAGCCCCAGCATTTT. The encoded protein is CASSNIEPQHF. Variable domain in full (rest from reference TRBV28 and TRBJ1-5): DVKVTQSSRYLVKRTGEKVFLECVQDMDHENMFWYRQDPGLGLRLIYFSYDVKMKEKGDIPEGYSVSREKKERFSLILESASTNQTSMYLCASSNIEPQHFGDGTRLSIL.

This clone was counted once. The J gene is TRBJ1-5, the V gene TRBV28, with a tentative D call TRBD1 (5 bases). Germline CDR1 reads MDHEN; CDR2 reads SYDVKM. CDR3 size: 15 residues. The germline V and J ends were trimmed by 8 bases and 4 bases, with 18 bases remaining between them. CDR3 bases: TGTGCCAGCCTATCCGGGGGGGTTGGTAATCAGCCCCAGCATTTT. It encodes CASLSGGVGNQPQHF.